The 18 T cell receptor beta chains below were found in one sample sequenced in a study of patients and donors after allogeneic stem cell transplantation. Each CDR3 protein is one row after TCRdb ran MiXCR on the RT-PCR reads. The sample lists about 16,000 distinct CDR3 sequences, 27% occurring once. Material for sequencing was blood, either unsorted or a sorted T cell fraction (not recorded which). The origin of the receptors is a human donor who was either an allogeneic HSCT recipient or a stem cell or donor lymphocyte infusion donor (not recorded which). It is not recorded whose cells these are; they may come from a transplant donor.

The rearrangement joins TRBV6-2 or TRBV6-3 to TRBJ1-2; possibly TRBD1 for D (6 bases). The CDR3 consists of 21 residues. Germline loops: CDR1 MNHEY, CDR2 SVGEGT. V was pared by 6 bases and J by 0 bases, with 32 bases between. The CDR3 spells CASSQRAWVTGSDLPNYGYTF. In nucleotides, the CDR3 is TGTGCCAGCAGCCAAAGGGCTTGGGTGACAGGATCCGACCTCCCTAACTATGGCTACACCTTC.

The V gene is TRBV7-2, the J gene TRBJ2-3; D remains unclear. Germline loops: CDR1 SGHTA, CDR2 FQGNSA. The CDR3 has 13 amino acids. Trimming removed 3 bases at V and 0 bases at J, with 4 bases between. The CDR3 loop is CASSFSSTDTQYF. The CDR3 nucleotides are TGTGCCAGCAGCTTTTCTAGCACAGATACGCAGTATTTT.

This clonotype occurred a few times. The chain couples TRBV24-1 to TRBJ2-3; D is perhaps TRBD1 (6 bases). Germline assignment: CDR1 KGHDR and CDR2 SFDVKD. This CDR3 region has 18 residues. Trimming left V 5 bases short and J 2 bases short, with 22 bases between. The CDR3 here is CATSGTPWLAGDTDTQYF. DNA for the CDR3: TGTGCCACCAGTGGAACCCCTTGGCTAGCAGGGGACACAGATACGCAGTATTTT.

The genes are TRBV7-9 and TRBJ1-1; D is unclear. CDR1 is SEHNR, CDR2 FQNEAQ, per germline (reference sequence). The CDR3 covers 14 residues. With 5 bases removed from V and 3 bases from J, the gap between germline ends came to 13 bases. CDR3 in amino acids: CASSLVRSDTEAFF. Here the CDR3 DNA reads TGTGCCAGCAGCCTCGTAAGAAGTGACACTGAAGCTTTCTTT. The full variable domain, rest sourced from reference TRBV7-9 and TRBJ1-1, is DTGVSQNPRHKITKRGQNVTFRCDPISEHNRLYWYRQTLGQGPEFLTYFQNEAQLEKSRLLSDRFSAERPKGSFSTLEIQRTEQGDSAMYLCASSLVRSDTEAFFGQGTRLTVV.

The chain uses TRBV7-8 and TRBJ1-1, with TRBD1 as a possible D gene (6 bases). The CDR3 length is 14 residues. V gave up 4 bases and J gave up 4 bases, with 13 bases separating them. Germline CDR1 is SGHVS and CDR2 is FQNEAQ. The CDR3 coding sequence is TGTGCCAGCAGCTGGAGCAGGGGAGTCACTGAAGCTTTCTTT. Translation: CASSWSRGVTEAFF.

This clonotype was detected a few times. The chain links TRBV24-1 to TRBJ2-5, with D unresolved. The CDR3 is 14 amino acids. Trimming pared 2 bases from V and 1 base from J, leaving 7 bases between. Germline loops: CDR1 KGHDR, CDR2 SFDVKD. This chain's CDR3 is CATSDWAAQETQYF. The CDR3 nucleotides are TGTGCCACCAGTGATTGGGCAGCCCAAGAGACCCAGTACTTC.

V and J are TRBV5-1 and TRBJ1-2, with 8 bases fitting TRBD1. Looked up from germline, CDR1 is SGHRS and CDR2 is YFSETQ. Trimming removed 1 base from V and 1 base from J; junction bases left unmatched: 6. The CDR3 contains 16 residues. The CDR3 reads CASSLTPDRVNYGYTF. The DNA for the CDR3 is TGCGCCAGCAGCTTGACCCCGGACAGGGTTAACTATGGCTACACCTTC.

The chain combines TRBV11-2 with TRBJ1-4; unclear D gene. Germline-derived CDR1 and CDR2 are SGHAT and FQNNGV. The CDR3 contains 13 residues. Trimming cost V 5 bases and J 2 bases, with 6 bases left between them. The CDR3 protein is CASSRPTNEKLFF. The CDR3 nucleotides read TGTGCCAGCAGCCGTCCCACTAATGAAAAACTGTTTTTT. The entire variable domain, with the rest obtained from reference TRBV11-2 and TRBJ1-4, is as follows: EAGVAQSPRYKIIEKRQSVAFWCNPISGHATLYWYQQILGQGPKLLIQFQNNGVVDDSQLPKDRFSAERLKGVDSTLKIQPAKLEDSAVYLCASSRPTNEKLFFGSGTQLSVL.

This clonotype turned up a few times. This chain links TRBV12-3 or TRBV12-4 with TRBJ2-2, with 9 bases identical to TRBD2. The CDR3 length is 16 residues. Trimming at V came to 2 bases and at J to 5 bases, leaving 6 bases not matched to a gene. The CDR3 reads CASSLIPGLATGELFF. The CDR3 region has the DNA TGTGCCAGCAGTTTAATTCCGGGACTAGCTACCGGGGAGCTGTTTTTT.

A few counts support this clonotype. The V call is TRBV7-9, the J call TRBJ1-1; 10 positions match TRBD1. The CDR3 contains 16 residues. CDR1 and CDR2 (germline): SEHNR, FQNEAQ (reference sequence). The V and J ends lost 4 bases and 3 bases, in that order; junction bases with no gene match: 8. The CDR3 DNA reads TGTGCCAGCAGCTCCAGGACAGGGGGGAGAGACACTGAAGCTTTCTTT. It yields the protein CASSSRTGGRDTEAFF.

This rearrangement joins TRBV4-2 to TRBJ1-1; TRBD1 matches at 7 bases. This CDR3 has 15 amino acids. With 3 bases clipped from V and 6 bases from J, the junction kept 10 bases outside the gene matches. Germline V gene lookup returns CDR1 LGHNA and CDR2 YNFKEQ. DNA for the CDR3: TGTGCCAGCAGCCACGACATACAGGGGCGCGCTGAAGCTTTCTTT. Translation: CASSHDIQGRAEAFF.

The rearrangement uses TRBV5-5 and TRBJ1-5; possible D gene TRBD1, 6 bases. Germline CDR1 SGHKS, CDR2 YYEKEE (reference sequence). The CDR3 is 14 amino acids. The germline V and J ends were trimmed by 2 bases and 4 bases, with 10 bases remaining between them. The CDR3 is CASSLWQGNQPQHF. As DNA, the CDR3 is TGTGCCAGCAGCTTATGGCAGGGGAATCAGCCCCAGCATTTT.

This chain uses TRBV20-1 with TRBJ1-1; D ambiguous. Trimming cost V 3 bases and J 1 base, with 6 bases left between them. The CDR3 is 12 residues long. Germline values: CDR1 DFQATT, CDR2 SNEGSKA (reference sequence). CDR3 sequence reads: CSASSGNTEAFF. DNA of the CDR3: TGCAGTGCTAGTTCCGGGAACACTGAAGCTTTCTTT.

V usage is TRBV6-1 and J usage is TRBJ1-6, with D possibly being TRBD1 (6 bases). The CDR3 consists of 14 residues. V shed 6 bases and J shed 9 bases, with 15 bases lying between them. Germline CDR1 MNHNS, CDR2 SASEGT. The CDR3 sequence: CASRMGGAGSPLHF. The CDR3 nucleotides read TGTGCCAGCAGGATGGGGGGCGCAGGTTCACCCCTCCACTTT.

The chain has TRBV27 and TRBJ1-1; maybe TRBD1 (5 bases). Deletions cut 0 bases from V and 5 bases from J, with 10 bases between. This CDR3 region has 14 residues. CDR1 and CDR2 (germline): MNHEY, SMNVEV (reference sequence). The CDR3 bases are TGTGCCAGCAGTTTATCGGGGGTGGGGACTGAAGCTTTCTTT. It translates to CASSLSGVGTEAFF.

This clonotype turned up a few times. This chain connects TRBV9 to TRBJ1-6; TRBD1 is a possible D gene (6 bases). CDR1 and CDR2 from the germline V gene are SGDLS and YYNGEE. V was shortened by 3 bases and J by 9 bases, with 16 bases between the two germline ends. The CDR3 contains 15 residues. The CDR3 spells CASSAGGQTASPLHF. CDR3 nucleotides: TGTGCCAGCAGCGCGGGGGGGCAGACGGCTTCACCCCTCCACTTT.

This clonotype has a handful of counts. The chain combines TRBV28 with TRBJ1-1, with D maybe TRBD1 (6 bases). This CDR3 comprises 13 residues. V lost 5 bases and J lost 5, with 12 bases in between. Looked up from germline, CDR1 is MDHEN and CDR2 is SYDVKM. The CDR3 nucleotides are TGTGCCAGCAGTCCCGGGACATTTACTGAAGCTTTCTTT. It is translated as CASSPGTFTEAFF. Using reference TRBV28 and TRBJ1-1 for the parts outside the CDR3, the full variable domain is DVKVTQSSRYLVKRTGEKVFLECVQDMDHENMFWYRQDPGLGLRLIYFSYDVKMKEKGDIPEGYSVSREKKERFSLILESASTNQTSMYLCASSPGTFTEAFFGQGTRLTVV.

This sequence joins TRBV5-4 and TRBJ1-4; no reliable D call. Trimming shortened V by 5 bases and J by 2 bases, and 7 bases separated the two germline ends. Germline V gene sequence: CDR1 SGHNT, CDR2 YYREEE (reference sequence). The CDR3 sequence is 13 residues long. For the CDR3, the DNA is TGTGCCAGCAGGGCGGGGACTAATGAAAAACTGTTTTTT. This translates into CASRAGTNEKLFF.